One and the same sample provided the 9 T cell receptor beta chains below, sequenced in a study of T cell responses to AZD1222 COVID-19 vaccine. Measured with immunoSEQ multiplex PCR; TCRdb has only the in-frame clones, and not every one. The sample lists approximately 150,000 clones, about 92% occurring once. The sequencing here drew on peripheral blood, taken on day 0 of AZD1222 vaccination. These receptors were taken from an adult in good health.

The chain uses TRBV19 and TRBJ1-6, with D perhaps TRBD1 (6 bases). V gave up 5 bases and J gave up 7 bases, with 9 bases separating them. The CDR3 extends over 13 amino acids. Germline-derived CDR1 and CDR2 are LNHDA and SQIVND (reference sequence). CDR3 sequence: CASSLGQNSPLHF. For the CDR3, the DNA is TGTGCCAGTAGTCTCGGACAGAATTCACCCCTCCACTTT. The whole variable domain, filled in from reference TRBV19 and TRBJ1-6, reads DGGITQSPKYLFRKEGQNVTLSCEQNLNHDAMYWYRQDPGQGLRLIYYSQIVNDFQKGDIAEGYSVSREKKESFPLTVTSAQKNPTAFYLCASSLGQNSPLHFGNGTRLTVT.

This clone has only a few counts. The gene calls are TRBV9 and TRBJ2-7; D may be TRBD2 (6 bases). The CDR3 contains 15 residues. V lost 5 bases and J lost 6, with 21 bases in between. Germline CDR1 is SGDLS and CDR2 is YYNGEE. In nucleotides, the CDR3 is TGTGCCAGCAGTGCCCGGGACTCCGGGAGAACCGAGCAGTACTTC. It yields the protein CASSARDSGRTEQYF.

The V gene is TRBV4-1, the J gene TRBJ2-3; D remains ambiguous. V lost 5 bases, J lost 2 bases, and 17 bases lay in between. Germline lookup yields CDR1 MGHRA and CDR2 YSYEKL. CDR3 length: 16 amino acids. The CDR3 is CASSSSNREYTDTQYF. DNA for the CDR3: TGCGCCAGCAGCTCCTCCAATAGAGAATACACAGATACGCAGTATTTT.

CDR3 protein: CASREPSGRTNSYEQYF. The DNA for the CDR3 is TGCGCCAGCAGAGAGCCTAGCGGGCGGACCAATTCCTACGAGCAGTACTTC. V usage is TRBV5-1 and J usage is TRBJ2-7; 8 nucleotides match TRBD2. The CDR3 spans 17 residues. V lost 5 bases to trimming and J lost 1 base; unmatched junction nucleotides: 14. In germline, CDR1 is SGHRS, CDR2 YFSETQ. Filled out from reference TRBV5-1 and TRBJ2-7, the complete variable domain reads KAGVTQTPRYLIKTRGQQVTLSCSPISGHRSVSWYQQTPGQGLQFLFEYFSETQRNKGNFPGRFSGRQFSNSRSEMNVSTLELGDSALYLCASREPSGRTNSYEQYFGPGTRLTVT.

The chain employs TRBV7-9 and TRBJ2-3; no reliable D call. The CDR3 spans 11 residues. The germline CDR1 and CDR2 sequences are SEHNR and FQNEAQ (reference sequence). V was cut by 4 bases and J by 10 bases, with 9 bases left in between. Here the CDR3 reads CASSSSIAQYF. In nucleotides, the CDR3 is TGTGCCAGCAGCTCGAGTATTGCGCAGTATTTT. Full variable domain (missing parts from reference TRBV7-9 and TRBJ2-3): DTGVSQNPRHKITKRGQNVTFRCDPISEHNRLYWYRQTLGQGPEFLTYFQNEAQLEKSRLLSDRFSAERPKGSFSTLEIQRTEQGDSAMYLCASSSSIAQYFGPGTRLTVL.

The genes are TRBV18 and TRBJ1-4; D possibly corresponds to TRBD1 (5 bases). This CDR3 region has 14 residues. With 3 bases removed from V and 8 bases from J, the gap between germline ends came to 13 bases. CDR1 and CDR2 (germline): KGHSH, LQKENI. This chain's CDR3 is CASSPRGKDEKLFF. In DNA form, the CDR3 reads TGTGCCAGCTCACCGAGGGGCAAGGACGAAAAACTGTTTTTT.

The V call is TRBV15, the J call TRBJ1-1; D remains ambiguous. This CDR3 contains 17 residues. The germline CDR1 and CDR2 sequences are LNHNV and YYDKDF (reference sequence). V was cut by 1 base and J by 0 bases, with 15 bases left in between. Here the CDR3 reads CATSRVVNGLLNTEAFF. The CDR3, as DNA: TGTGCCACCAGCAGAGTAGTTAATGGCCTTTTGAACACTGAAGCTTTCTTT.

The chain employs TRBV7-2 and TRBJ2-3; D may correspond to TRBD1 or TRBD2 (6 bases each). The germline gives CDR1 SGHTA, CDR2 FQGNSA. The V end lost 2 bases, the J end lost 1 base, and 13 bases lay between the germline ends. The CDR3 has 16 amino acids. The CDR3 protein is CASSLNSRGGTDTQYF. The CDR3, as DNA: TGTGCCAGCAGCTTAAATAGTAGGGGGGGCACAGATACGCAGTATTTT.

The genes are TRBV25-1 and TRBJ1-4; unclear D gene. The CDR3 totals 13 residues. Germline lookup yields CDR1 MGHDK and CDR2 SYGVNS. The V end lost 1 base, the J end lost 8 bases, and 8 bases lay between the germline ends. CDR3 residues: CASSEWGGEKLFF. DNA for the CDR3: TGTGCCAGCAGTGAATGGGGAGGGGAAAAACTGTTTTTT.